What follows is one T cell receptor (beta chain) and its context. The antigen remains unidentified. The data derive from a study of beta chain features in type 1 diabetes. Via CD45RO/CCR7/CD25/CD127/CD95/CD27, cells of the CD4+ naive, central memory, regulatory and stem cell-like memory subsets were sorted. All of the isolated RNA was reverse transcribed, so expressed TCRB transcripts were sequenced. Generated by immunoSEQ multiplex PCR, the TCRdb table keeps only in-frame clones and is missing some. Among approximately 250,000 clones listed, around 15% were seen once. Whole-study results and caveats: Although PCR might favor shorter templates, it would do so equally in patients and controls. HLA influence on TCRB rearrangement stayed unresolved here. Patients' naive, central memory and Treg TCRB repertoires seemed closer to one another than those of healthy donors. All four CD4+ subsets of Type 1 diabetes patients contained TCRB CDR3s that were moderately but significantly shorter.

The CDR3 is 16 residues long. Germline V gene lookup returns CDR1 SGHVS and CDR2 FNYEAQ. J gave up 6 bases and V 7 bases, and 9 bases lay outside the gene matches. Sequenced material: naive CD4+ T cells from blood. This TCR came from a man aged 25-45 years with type 1 diabetes. The chain is built from TRBV7-6 and TRBJ2-1; 13 bases agree with TRBD2. The DNA for the CDR3 is TGTGCCAGCACCATACTAGCGGGAGGGTCGATCAATGAGCAGTTCTTC. It specifies CASTILAGGSINEQFF.